These 17 T cell receptor beta chains came from one sample sequenced in a study of cytomegalovirus exposure and HLA in healthy donors. Use of 60 Vbeta and 13 Jbeta primers characterized the PCR. Produced via immunoSEQ multiplex PCR; TCRdb's table is partial and in-frame only. Of around 200,000 clones in the sample, 70% to 90% are singletons; the top ten hold approximately 0.31%. The sample consisted of PBMCs. The receptors here all came from a woman between 25 and 40 years old in good health and CMV-seronegative.

This rearrangement joins TRBV28 to TRBJ2-5, with TRBD2 identical over 7 bases. Germline loops: CDR1 MDHEN, CDR2 SYDVKM. Trimming at V came to 6 bases and at J to 2 bases, leaving 9 bases not matched to a gene. CDR3 length equals 15 residues. The DNA of the CDR3 is TGTGCCAGCAGGCCCTACATGGGACTACAAGAGACCCAGTACTTC. Amino acids: CASRPYMGLQETQYF.

This chain uses TRBV28 with TRBJ2-7; TRBD1 matches at 7 bases. The CDR3 has 13 residues. Looked up from germline, CDR1 is MDHEN and CDR2 is SYDVKM. After removal of 4 bases from V and 4 bases from J, the junction contained 4 bases not matched to a gene. The CDR3 protein is CASSWTGYYEQYF. Written as DNA, the CDR3 is TGTGCCAGCAGTTGGACAGGTTATTACGAGCAGTACTTC. Full variable domain (missing parts from reference TRBV28 and TRBJ2-7): DVKVTQSSRYLVKRTGEKVFLECVQDMDHENMFWYRQDPGLGLRLIYFSYDVKMKEKGDIPEGYSVSREKKERFSLILESASTNQTSMYLCASSWTGYYEQYFGPGTRLTVT.

In this sample, this clone turned up a few times. The CDR3 nucleotides are TGTGCCAGCAGCTCGCTCAAGTACAGGGGTGTCGACGAGCAGTACTTC. This gives the protein CASSSLKYRGVDEQYF. This sequence joins TRBV11-2 and TRBJ2-7; 7 nucleotides line up with TRBD1. The CDR3 consists of 16 residues. With V trimmed by 4 bases and J by 5 bases, 14 bases remained unmatched. The germline V gene has CDR1 SGHAT and CDR2 FQNNGV.

This clone was seen once. This rearrangement joins TRBV27 to TRBJ2-1; 10 bases are a match to TRBD2. The CDR3 extends over 15 amino acids. Per germline, CDR1 MNHEY and CDR2 SMNVEV (reference sequence). V was pared by 5 bases and J by 4 bases, with 5 bases of the junction left unmatched. DNA of the CDR3: TGTGCCAGCAGTCCTTATAGCGGGGGGTACAATGAGCAGTTCTTC. Protein sequence: CASSPYSGGYNEQFF.

The rearrangement joins TRBV15 to TRBJ2-3; possibly TRBD1 for D (6 bases). Trimming removed 0 bases from V and 4 bases from J, with 8 bases in between. Looked up from germline, CDR1 is LNHNV and CDR2 is YYDKDF (reference sequence). This CDR3 contains 14 residues. The CDR3 bases are TGTGCCACCAGCAGAGACAGGGGCCCAGATACGCAGTATTTT. Translated: CATSRDRGPDTQYF.

This clone was detected a few times. The chain couples TRBV6-1 to TRBJ2-6, with D tentatively TRBD1 (5 bases). The CDR3 loop spans 16 amino acids. The germline CDR1 and CDR2 sequences are MNHNS and SASEGT. V lost 4 bases, J lost 3 bases, and 13 bases lay in between. The CDR3 coding sequence is TGTGCCAGCAGTGTTGGGGCGAGAGTTGGGGCCAACGTCCTGACTTTC. As protein: CASSVGARVGANVLTF.

The chain combines TRBV27 with TRBJ2-1; D is undetermined. There are 11 residues in the CDR3. The germline V gene has CDR1 MNHEY and CDR2 SMNVEV (reference sequence). Trimming took 5 bases from V and 5 from J, leaving 4 bases between them. CDR3 amino acids: CASSPHNEQFF. The CDR3 DNA follows: TGTGCCAGCAGTCCTCACAATGAGCAGTTCTTC.

The chain uses TRBV19 and TRBJ2-3, with 11 bases aligning to TRBD2. The J segment lost 4 bases and the V segment lost 5 bases, leaving 5 bases of the junction unmatched. This CDR3 comprises 15 residues. CDR1 LNHDA and CDR2 SQIVND come from the germline V gene (reference sequence). CDR3 coding DNA: TGTGCCAGTAGTTTAGCGGGGGGGATCGCAGATACGCAGTATTTT. Its protein is CASSLAGGIADTQYF. Drawing the rest from reference TRBV19 and TRBJ2-3, the complete variable domain is DGGITQSPKYLFRKEGQNVTLSCEQNLNHDAMYWYRQDPGQGLRLIYYSQIVNDFQKGDIAEGYSVSREKKESFPLTVTSAQKNPTAFYLCASSLAGGIADTQYFGPGTRLTVL.

The V call is TRBV2, the J call TRBJ2-1; 11 positions agree with TRBD2. The V segment lost 4 bases and the J segment 2 bases; nucleotides outside the gene matches: 1. This CDR3 region has 15 residues. Per the germline V gene, CDR1 is SNHLY and CDR2 is FYNNEI. This CDR3 reads CASSGTSGPYNEQFF. DNA for the CDR3: TGTGCCAGCAGTGGGACTAGCGGGCCCTACAATGAGCAGTTCTTC.

This chain joins TRBV9 and TRBJ2-7; 10 nucleotides match TRBD1. Germline CDR1 is SGDLS and CDR2 is YYNGEE. The CDR3 is 14 amino acids. V shed 2 bases, J shed 7 bases, and the junction held 6 bases outside the gene matches. CDR3 coding DNA: TGTGCCAGCAGCGTGGACAGGGGGATCGGAGAGCAGTACTTC. Its protein product is CASSVDRGIGEQYF.

The CDR3: CASSVGTSGGASGEQFF. CDR3 DNA sequence: TGTGCCAGCAGCGTAGGGACTAGCGGGGGGGCGAGTGGTGAGCAGTTCTTC. V and J are TRBV9 and TRBJ2-1; TRBD2 aligns across 15 bases. Trimming removed 0 bases from V and 9 bases from J; junction bases left unmatched: 7. Germline lookup yields CDR1 SGDLS and CDR2 YYNGEE. The CDR3 is 17 amino acids.

This clone was detected only once. The J gene is TRBJ1-4, the V gene TRBV18; 8 bases match TRBD1. Germline CDR1 and CDR2: KGHSH and LQKENI. The CDR3 sequence is 14 residues long. The V and J ends lost 2 bases and 6 bases, in that order; junction bases with no gene match: 2. The CDR3 loop reads CASSPTGGDEKLFF. The CDR3 DNA reads as TGTGCCAGCTCACCAACAGGGGGGGATGAAAAACTGTTTTTT. The full variable domain, its missing parts supplied by reference TRBV18 and TRBJ1-4, is NAGVMQNPRHLVRRRGQEARLRCSPMKGHSHVYWYRQLPEEGLKFMVYLQKENIIDESGMPKERFSAEFPKEGPSILRIQQVVRGDSAAYFCASSPTGGDEKLFFGSGTQLSVL.

The CDR3 sequence is CASSLSPWERADNEQFF. The CDR3, as DNA: TGTGCCAGCAGCTTAAGTCCCTGGGAGCGGGCGGACAATGAGCAGTTCTTC. V gene TRBV7-3 combines with J gene TRBJ2-1, with D maybe TRBD2 (6 bases). Germline V gene sequence: CDR1 SGHTA, CDR2 FQGTGA. V lost 1 base to trimming and J lost 5 bases, with 18 bases between them. The length of the CDR3 is 17 residues.

The chain joins TRBV11-2 to TRBJ2-7; the match to TRBD1 covers 7 bases. V shed 3 bases and J 3 bases; nucleotides not matched to a gene: 5. Germline CDR1 is SGHAT and CDR2 is FQNNGV. The CDR3 covers 14 residues. CDR3 coding DNA: TGTGCCAGCAGCTTCCCGACAGGGAACTACGAGCAGTACTTC. This sequence encodes CASSFPTGNYEQYF.

The chain links TRBV13 to TRBJ2-7; 9 bases are a match to TRBD1. CDR3 length equals 14 residues. V was clipped by 4 bases and J by 6 bases; unmatched bases: 7. The germline CDR1 and CDR2 sequences are PRHDT and FYEKMQ (reference sequence). The CDR3: CASSSHRGRAEQYF. DNA of the CDR3: TGTGCCAGCAGCTCACACAGGGGGCGCGCCGAGCAGTACTTC.

The chain carries TRBV9 and TRBJ2-3; 7 bases fit TRBD2. The V segment lost 0 bases and the J segment 5 bases; nucleotides outside the gene matches: 9. Germline CDR1 SGDLS, CDR2 YYNGEE. CDR3 length equals 16 residues. The CDR3 DNA reads as TGTGCCAGCAGCGTAGACGGGGGGTTTTTCAGAGATACGCAGTATTTT. Its protein product is CASSVDGGFFRDTQYF.

The chain links TRBV9 to TRBJ1-1; D ambiguous. CDR3 length: 15 amino acids. The V end lost 4 bases, the J end lost 3 bases, and 16 bases lay between the germline ends. Germline lookup yields CDR1 SGDLS and CDR2 YYNGEE. The DNA of the CDR3 is TGTGCCAGCAGCTCATCCCCCTTGCGGGACACTGAAGCTTTCTTT. Translation gives CASSSSPLRDTEAFF.